The entry below describes one T cell receptor beta chain. This clonotype was seen a handful of times. The target of this receptor is not known. No base quality values were provided; no much bigger clone lies one nucleotide off. This record belongs to a study of T cells in Graves' hyperthyroidism and ophthalmopathy (dated by TCRdb to between 2017 and 2020). In the study overall: Peripheral blood was sampled at the time of initial diagnosis, prior to any treatment. To identify TCR V-J signatures that set the groups apart, the researchers used a discovery cohort of 100 patients, made up of under 50 with Graves' ophthalmopathy and about 59 with stable Graves' hyperthyroidism. An independent validation cohort of around 19 hyperthyroidism patients and about 15 patients who later progressed to ophthalmopathy tested prospective prediction of ophthalmopathy. The 100 discovery patients were randomly divided into training and test sets at a 7:3 ratio. In more than 5 Graves' hyperthyroidism patients, the study also compared T-cell repertoires from thyroid tissue with T-cell repertoires from blood. Following sampling, methimazole starting at 30 mg daily was given to hyperthyroidism patients, and high-dose intravenous methylprednisolone was given to ophthalmopathy patients. The paper reports TCR Vbeta CDR3 sequencing of roughly 140 peripheral blood samples: some 41 ophthalmopathy, 75 to 80 hyperthyroidism and approximately 17 progressor patients.

V loses 6 bases, J loses 7 bases, and the germline ends lie 16 bases apart. The germline V gene yields SNHLY for CDR1 and FYNNEI for CDR2. From its cysteine to its phenylalanine, the CDR3 spans 13 amino acids. Of all the DNA, just the CDR3 is kept, 39 bases in frame from base 1. What the authors observed across the whole study: In validation, the model predicted progression to ophthalmopathy with roughly 66% sensitivity and 72.22% specificity, a median of about 6 months before onset. No statistical method was used to set the sample size in advance, and investigators knew the group allocation. In cross-validation, a model built on a 13 V-J signature told ophthalmopathy apart from stable hyperthyroidism with 85% to 90% sensitivity and about 81% specificity, and in testing the same model reached 80%/75%. Blood samples also contained most of the expanded thyroid clonotypes (frequency above 0.001), which suggests that blood repertoires may reflect thyroid immune responses.

In the ophthalmopathy patients, disease was moderately to severely active, with a Clinical Activity Score of 3 or more, a NOSPECS grade of 4 or more, and a duration of less than 3 months. The study excluded patients with uncontrolled infections, other autoimmune diseases, pregnancy or lactation. Diagnoses relied on clinical symptoms, serum thyroxine and TRAb, thyroid ultrasound and orbital computed tomography. PBMCs were separated from under 12 ml of fresh peripheral blood using Ficoll-Paque density gradient centrifugation. Total RNA was extracted using Trizol reagent, and RNA quality was assessed on an Agilent 2100 Bioanalyzer. TCR beta CDR3 regions were amplified from RNA transcripts. A first-round RT-PCR of the TCR CDR3 used the HTBI primer set with the Qiagen OneStep RT-PCR kit. Libraries were constructed in a second round of multiplex PCR, after which size selection and purification were carried out. Sequencing of the libraries was done on an Illumina HiSeq2000 using paired-end 100 bp reads. Per the original workflow: SOAPnuke was used to process the raw data, with reads discarded if the reads contained adapters or uncalled bases, had a mean Phred below 15, or lacked an exact constant-primer or identifier match. High-quality paired reads were merged using COPE v1.2.5, and each unique nucleotide sequence was defined as a clonotype. Clonotypes were aligned to IMGT TRBV, TRBD and TRBJ reference segments using MiTCR v1.1. Only V-J combinations with frequency above 0.0001, covering roughly 99% of repertoires, were analysed. A TCS score was defined as the ratio between F50 (clonal expansion) and ExV (chaos), using BLOSUM62-based TCRdist between CDR3 peptides within each V-J. Welch's t-statistics and random forest reduced around 550 V-J features to 13, which were used in a naive Bayes classifier (R e1071). TCRdb itself trimmed the public reads at Q25 with fastp, ran MiXCR and retained productive beta chains. Here each entry gathers all rows of one CDR3 protein and keeps the most common genes and DNA. The V and J calls and clone size come from TCRdb's table, not from the authors' own analysis. The sample records about 480,000 distinct CDR3 sequences, approximately 25% of which are singletons. About 10% of the sample is taken by the ten largest.

The TCR comes from a woman aged 25 to 39 with Graves' ophthalmopathy. The source material was blood. The sequence is built from TRBV2 and TRBJ2-7, with no confident D gene call. This receptor carries the CDR3 CASRSLTPGEQYF. The sequenced DNA: TGTGCCAGCAGGTCACTGACCCCCGGTGAGCAGTACTTC.